Listed below are T cell receptor beta chains from one sample, sequenced in a study of regulatory T cells in long-lasting Graves disease. TCRdb re-analysed the multiplex PCR reads in MiXCR, keeping a single row per CDR3 protein. Of about 440,000 distinct CDR3 sequences listed, around 17% are singletons. The data also belong to a second study, concerning T cells in Graves' hyperthyroidism and ophthalmopathy.

The sequencing here drew on peripheral blood mononuclear cells (PBMCs), taken at new diagnosis, from a patient treated with antithyroid drugs. The receptors were gathered from a woman in her 30s with Graves disease. The CDR3 runs from the conserved cysteine through the conserved F or W. D genes are given only for firm matches. The size entry is marked missing in some rows and otherwise reads once, few, many or a size class.

V: TRBV2
size: many
D: TRBD2
J: TRBJ2-1
CDR3: CASSDRTSGRYNEQFF
DNA: TGTGCCAGCAGTGACCGGACTAGCGGGAGATACAATGAGCAGTTCTTC

V: TRBV6-1
size: NA
D: NA
J: TRBJ2-7
CDR3: CASRTTHGPGEEQYF
DNA: TGTGCCAGCAGGACCACCCATGGCCCAGGGGAAGAGCAGTACTTC

V: TRBV6-5
size: NA
D: NA
J: TRBJ1-2
CDR3: CASSSPGSNYGYTF
DNA: TGTGCCAGCAGTTCCCCGGGATCGAACTATGGCTACACCTTC

V: TRBV10-1
size: few
D: NA
J: TRBJ2-7
CDR3: CASSESFGGTDTSEQYF
DNA: TGCGCCAGCAGTGAGAGTTTTGGGGGGACAGACACCTCCGAGCAGTACTTC

V: TRBV6-1
size: many
D: NA
J: TRBJ1-1
CDR3: CASSGGVSGNTEAFF
DNA: TGTGCCAGCAGTGGAGGGGTCAGCGGGAACACTGAAGCTTTCTTT

V: TRBV18
size: many
D: TRBD1
J: TRBJ1-2
CDR3: CASSGQGRGYTF
DNA: TGTGCCAGCTCAGGACAGGGCCGTGGCTACACCTTC

V: TRBV13
size: NA
D: NA
J: TRBJ2-7
CDR3: CASSVERGEASSYEQYF
DNA: TGTGCCAGCAGCGTAGAAAGGGGGGAGGCTAGCTCCTACGAGCAGTACTTC

V: TRBV11-2
size: many
D: NA
J: TRBJ1-1
CDR3: CASSLYGHLNTEAFF
DNA: TGTGCCAGCAGTCTCTACGGGCACCTGAACACTGAAGCTTTCTTT

V: TRBV3-1
size: many
D: TRBD2
J: TRBJ2-5
CDR3: CASRHGTSGDQETQYF
DNA: TGTGCCAGCAGACACGGGACTAGCGGGGACCAAGAGACCCAGTACTTC

V: TRBV19
size: few
D: NA
J: TRBJ2-5
CDR3: CASSIDRKTQYF
DNA: TGTGCCAGTAGTATAGATCGTAAGACCCAGTACTTC

V: TRBV12-5
size: few
D: TRBD2
J: TRBJ2-1
CDR3: CASGLGLASNEQFF
DNA: TGTGCTAGTGGTTTGGGACTAGCGAGTAATGAGCAGTTCTTC

V: TRBV28
size: NA
D: NA
J: TRBJ1-1
CDR3: CASSLTGLEAFF
DNA: TGTGCCAGCAGTTTAACAGGGTTAGAAGCTTTCTTT

V: TRBV2
size: NA
D: TRBD1
J: TRBJ1-2
CDR3: CASPAERGGQDGYTF
DNA: TGTGCCAGCCCAGCTGAACGAGGGGGACAGGATGGCTACACCTTC

V: TRBV6-1
size: many
D: NA
J: TRBJ2-3
CDR3: CASSPSGVADTQYF
DNA: TGTGCCAGCAGCCCCTCGGGGGTGGCAGATACGCAGTATTTT

V: TRBV7-9
size: many
D: NA
J: TRBJ2-1
CDR3: CASSLRDNSYNEQFF
DNA: TGTGCCAGCAGCCTACGGGACAACTCCTACAATGAGCAGTTCTTC

V: TRBV2
size: NA
D: NA
J: TRBJ2-6
CDR3: CASRGNTGANVLTF
DNA: TGTGCCAGCAGGGGAAATACTGGGGCCAACGTCCTGACTTTC

V: TRBV20-1
size: NA
D: NA
J: TRBJ2-5
CDR3: CSARAGQRKETQYF
DNA: TGCAGTGCTAGAGCCGGACAGAGGAAAGAGACCCAGTACTTC

V: TRBV7-9
size: many
D: TRBD1
J: TRBJ1-5
CDR3: CASSLTRDSNSNQPQHF
DNA: TGTGCCAGCAGCCTAACTAGGGACAGTAACAGCAATCAGCCCCAGCATTTT

V: TRBV12-3/TRBV12-4
size: few
D: NA
J: TRBJ2-3
CDR3: CASRFGEGTDTQYF
DNA: TGTGCATCGCGGTTCGGGGAGGGCACAGATACGCAGTATTTT

V: TRBV19
size: NA
D: NA
J: TRBJ1-2
CDR3: CASSIKEYGYTF
DNA: TGTGCCAGTAGTATAAAGGAGTATGGCTACACCTTC

V: TRBV19
size: NA
D: TRBD2
J: TRBJ2-1
CDR3: CASSYSSGGYNEQFF
DNA: TGTGCCAGTAGTTACTCTAGCGGGGGATACAATGAGCAGTTCTTC

V: TRBV7-8
size: many
D: NA
J: TRBJ2-3
CDR3: CASSLQLAFLTDTQYF
DNA: TGTGCCAGCAGCCTACAATTAGCCTTTCTCACAGATACGCAGTATTTT

V: TRBV5-1
size: many
D: NA
J: TRBJ2-2
CDR3: CASSLLAGGELFF
DNA: TGCGCCAGCAGCTTACTAGCCGGCGGGGAGCTGTTTTTT

V: TRBV2
size: many
D: NA
J: TRBJ2-1
CDR3: CASSRRGTSSSYNEQFF
DNA: TGTGCCAGCAGTAGACGGGGGACCTCAAGCTCCTACAATGAGCAGTTCTTC

V: TRBV28
size: many
D: TRBD1
J: TRBJ2-1
CDR3: CASSSGQFSYNEQFF
DNA: TGTGCCAGCAGTTCGGGACAGTTCTCCTACAATGAGCAGTTCTTC

V: TRBV28
size: many
D: NA
J: TRBJ2-3
CDR3: CASSLAANTDTQYF
DNA: TGTGCCAGCAGTTTAGCAGCGAACACAGATACGCAGTATTTT

V: TRBV7-9
size: many
D: NA
J: TRBJ2-7
CDR3: CASSGEYEQYF
DNA: TGTGCCAGCAGCGGAGAGTACGAGCAGTACTTC

V: TRBV28
size: many
D: NA
J: TRBJ1-1
CDR3: CASSFFVGETEAFF
DNA: TGTGCCAGCAGTTTCTTTGTTGGGGAGACTGAAGCTTTCTTT

V: TRBV30
size: many
D: TRBD1
J: TRBJ1-2
CDR3: CAWSRSTGGADGYTF
DNA: TGTGCCTGGAGTCGCAGCACAGGGGGCGCGGATGGCTACACCTTC

V: TRBV28
size: few
D: NA
J: TRBJ1-5
CDR3: CASSLYWGNQPQHF
DNA: TGTGCCAGCAGTTTATACTGGGGGAATCAGCCCCAGCATTTT

V: TRBV7-2
size: many
D: NA
J: TRBJ2-2
CDR3: CASSLGQLHTGELFF
DNA: TGTGCCAGCAGCCTCGGACAACTCCACACCGGGGAGCTGTTTTTT

V: TRBV4-3
size: once
D: TRBD2
J: TRBJ2-7
CDR3: CASSQGGSSGPPLF
DNA: TGCGCCAGCAGCCAAGGGGGGAGTAGCGGGCCTCCCTTGTTC

V: TRBV29-1
size: NA
D: TRBD2
J: TRBJ2-1
CDR3: CSLRLANNVNEQFF
DNA: TGCAGCTTACGACTAGCCAATAATGTCAATGAGCAGTTCTTC

V: TRBV10-2
size: many
D: NA
J: TRBJ1-5
CDR3: CASRDGNNQPQHF
DNA: TGCGCCAGCAGGGACGGGAACAATCAGCCCCAGCATTTT

V: TRBV2
size: many
D: TRBD2
J: TRBJ2-1
CDR3: CAALRGLAGGYNEQFF
DNA: TGTGCCGCCCTCAGGGGACTAGCGGGAGGTTACAATGAGCAGTTCTTC

V: TRBV19
size: NA
D: TRBD2
J: TRBJ2-1
CDR3: CASSQLAGGVHEQFF
DNA: TGTGCCAGTAGTCAACTAGCGGGAGGTGTCCATGAGCAGTTCTTC

V: TRBV19
size: many
D: TRBD1
J: TRBJ1-2
CDR3: CASSTYLRQGDLGYGYTF
DNA: TGTGCCAGTAGTACTTACCTCCGACAGGGGGATCTCGGATATGGCTACACCTTC

V: TRBV11-2
size: many
D: TRBD1
J: TRBJ1-1
CDR3: CASSLYGTGKTEAFF
DNA: TGTGCCAGCAGCTTATACGGGACAGGGAAAACTGAAGCTTTCTTT

V: TRBV4-3
size: many
D: NA
J: TRBJ2-7
CDR3: CASSQALTYTYEQYF
DNA: TGCGCCAGCAGCCAAGCTTTGACATACACCTACGAGCAGTACTTC

V: TRBV15
size: few
D: NA
J: TRBJ1-2
CDR3: CATSRGNYGYTF
DNA: TGTGCCACCAGCCGTGGAAACTATGGCTACACCTTC

V: TRBV6-1
size: many
D: NA
J: TRBJ2-7
CDR3: CASSTGTASSYEQYF
DNA: TGTGCCAGCAGTACCGGGACGGCGAGCTCCTACGAGCAGTACTTC

V: TRBV28
size: many
D: NA
J: TRBJ1-4
CDR3: CASSSPAGSTNEKLFF
DNA: TGTGCCAGCAGTTCGCCCGCGGGGTCAACTAATGAAAAACTGTTTTTT